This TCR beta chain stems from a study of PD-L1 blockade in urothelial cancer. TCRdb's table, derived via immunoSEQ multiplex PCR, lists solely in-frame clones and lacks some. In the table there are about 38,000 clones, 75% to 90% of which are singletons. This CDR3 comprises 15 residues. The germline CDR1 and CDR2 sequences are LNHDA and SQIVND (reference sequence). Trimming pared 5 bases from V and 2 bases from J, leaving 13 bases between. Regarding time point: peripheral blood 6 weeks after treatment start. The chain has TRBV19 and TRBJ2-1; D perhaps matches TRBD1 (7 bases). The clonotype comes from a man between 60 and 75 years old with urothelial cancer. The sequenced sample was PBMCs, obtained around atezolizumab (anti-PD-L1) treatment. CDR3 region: CASSPGGWAYNEQFF. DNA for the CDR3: TGTGCCAGTAGTCCAGGGGGGTGGGCCTACAATGAGCAGTTCTTC.